Each of the 30 T cell receptor beta chains below was sequenced from the same sample in a study of neurological immune-mediated disorders (dated by TCRdb to the late 2010s). Library creation used 5' RACE. The instrument was an Illumina HiSeq 2500. The public reads were reanalyzed by TCRdb: fastp trimming at Q25, MiXCR alignment, in-frame beta chains only. One record per CDR3 amino acid sequence lists the most common genes and DNA. The sample contains tens of thousands of distinct CDR3 sequences, about 13% of them found a single time. The ten largest make up about 11% of the sample. The sample was PBMCs. The receptor set was obtained from a woman between 55 and 75 years old with HTLV-1-associated myelopathy (HAM/TSP).

This clonotype was seen ten or more times. The V call is TRBV25-1, the J call TRBJ2-5, with D unclear. The germline V gene encodes CDR1 MGHDK and CDR2 SYGVNS. V lost 1 base to trimming and J lost 3 bases, with 9 bases between them. The CDR3 is made up of 14 amino acids. This CDR3 reads CASSEWAVEETQYF. CDR3 sequence (DNA): TGTGCCAGCAGTGAATGGGCAGTGGAAGAGACCCAGTACTTC.

This clonotype appeared many times. The V call is TRBV5-1, the J call TRBJ2-5; weak D call: TRBD2 (5 bases). The V end was cut by 4 bases, the J end by 1 base, with 14 bases between. Germline CDR1 reads SGHRS; CDR2 reads YFSETQ. The CDR3 extends over 15 amino acids. The CDR3 loop reads CASSILGSGQETQYF. Here the CDR3 DNA reads TGCGCCAGCAGCATCTTAGGGAGCGGCCAAGAGACCCAGTACTTC.

This clonotype has a handful of counts. This chain joins TRBV5-1 and TRBJ2-5; possibly TRBD1 for D (6 bases). The ends were cut back, 4 bases at V and 5 bases at J, with 12 bases in the middle. The CDR3 sequence is 13 residues long. Germline CDR1 SGHRS, CDR2 YFSETQ. This CDR3 reads CASSRTVDETQYF. CDR3 sequence (DNA): TGCGCCAGCAGCCGGACAGTGGATGAGACCCAGTACTTC.

This clonotype was recorded many times. One end of the junction is discordant with germline, which a read error may explain. The chain has TRBV7-2 and TRBJ2-5, with D perhaps matching TRBD1 or TRBD2 (6 bases each). The CDR3 totals 16 residues. CDR1 is SGHTA, CDR2 FQGNSA, per germline. CDR3: CASSVAGRKGGETQYF. The DNA of the CDR3 is TGTGCCAGCAGCGTAGCAGGGCGGAAGGGGGGAGAGACCCAGTACTTC.

The sample holds many counts of this clonotype. The chain has TRBV5-1 and TRBJ2-7, with TRBD1 matching 7 bases. V dropped 4 bases and J dropped 2; count of bases not matched to a gene: 9. CDR3 length: 15 residues. Germline values: CDR1 SGHRS, CDR2 YFSETQ. The CDR3 DNA sequence: TGCGCCAGCAGCCCCGTGGCAGGGGGTCCCTACGAGCAGTACTTC. Its translation: CASSPVAGGPYEQYF. Based on the CDR3 plus reference TRBV5-1 and TRBJ2-7, the full variable domain is KAGVTQTPRYLIKTRGQQVTLSCSPISGHRSVSWYQQTPGQGLQFLFEYFSETQRNKGNFPGRFSGRQFSNSRSEMNVSTLELGDSALYLCASSPVAGGPYEQYFGPGTRLTVT.

This clonotype was seen more than once but under ten times. This rearrangement joins TRBV7-9 to TRBJ2-5; D gene unclear. CDR1 and CDR2 (germline): SEHNR, FQNEAQ (reference sequence). V was pared by 3 bases and J by 4 bases, with 18 bases between. There are 16 residues in the CDR3. The chain's CDR3 is CASSLTRDARVETQYF. The CDR3 region has the DNA TGTGCCAGCAGCTTGACTCGCGACGCCAGAGTAGAGACCCAGTACTTC.

This clonotype was counted many times. The V call is TRBV4-1, the J call TRBJ2-3, with TRBD2 identical over 12 bases. CDR3 length equals 17 residues. J was trimmed by 2 bases and V by 2 bases; bases with no gene match: 5. From germline, CDR1 is MGHRA and CDR2 YSYEKL. In DNA form, the CDR3 reads TGCGCCAGCAGCCAACAACTAGCGGGAGGCTCCACAGATACGCAGTATTTT. Its translation is CASSQQLAGGSTDTQYF.

This clonotype occurred once. The genes are TRBV30 and TRBJ2-2; D not certain. The V gene's germline CDR1 is GTSNPN and CDR2 SVGIG (reference sequence). Trimming took off 2 bases at V and 9 bases at J, with 7 bases between the two ends. The CDR3 length is 11 residues. In nucleotides, the CDR3 is TGTGCCTGGAGTCCAACCAGGGAGCTGTTTTTT. It is translated as CAWSPTRELFF. The full variable domain, in which reference TRBV30 and TRBJ2-2 provide the parts outside the CDR3, is SQTIHQWPATLVQPVGSPLSLECTVEGTSNPNLYWYRQAAGRGLQLLFYSVGIGQISSEVPQNLSASRPQDRQFILSSKKLLLSDSGFYLCAWSPTRELFFGEGSRLTVL.

Ten or more counts support this clonotype. The chain employs TRBV12-3 or TRBV12-4 and TRBJ2-6; 12 nucleotides agree with TRBD1. Unmatched junction bases numbered 3, after V lost 4 bases and J lost 2 bases. This CDR3 contains 17 residues. This CDR3 reads CASSSGQGAPGANVLTF. The CDR3 bases are TGTGCCAGCAGTTCGGGACAGGGGGCGCCTGGGGCCAACGTCCTGACTTTC.

This clonotype was seen at least ten times. This chain links TRBV6-5 with TRBJ2-1, with a possible D match to TRBD2 (6 bases). This CDR3 region has 14 residues. CDR1 and CDR2 (germline): MNHEY, SVGAGI. V shed 2 bases and J shed 2 bases, with 7 bases lying between them. The DNA for the CDR3 is TGTGCCAGCAGTTACGCGGGAACCTACAATGAGCAGTTCTTC. Amino acids: CASSYAGTYNEQFF.

This clonotype has at least ten counts. The chain links TRBV28 to TRBJ1-1; TRBD1 is a possible D gene (6 bases). Germline-derived CDR1 and CDR2 are MDHEN and SYDVKM. CDR3 length: 14 residues. V lost 6 bases and J lost 1, with 12 bases in between. CDR3 coding DNA: TGTGCCAGCAGACCTGCGGGGGCGAACACTGAAGCTTTCTTT. This encodes CASRPAGANTEAFF.

This clonotype was detected many times. V is TRBV20-1 and J is TRBJ2-7; 10 bases fit TRBD2. CDR1 is DFQATT, CDR2 SNEGSKA, per germline (reference sequence). J lost 5 bases, V lost 2 bases, and 0 bases had no gene match. The length of the CDR3 is 12 residues. The CDR3 region is CSARLAGDEQYF. The DNA of the CDR3 is TGCAGTGCTAGACTAGCGGGGGACGAGCAGTACTTC.

This clonotype has a count of ten or more. This chain connects TRBV24-1 to TRBJ2-1; 8 nucleotides line up with TRBD2. The CDR3 loop spans 18 amino acids. Per germline, CDR1 KGHDR and CDR2 SFDVKD. The ends lost 0 bases at V and 2 bases at J; junction bases unmatched: 8. The CDR3 here is CATSDLRASGSTYNEQFF. CDR3 nucleotides: TGTGCCACCAGTGATTTGAGGGCTAGCGGGTCGACCTACAATGAGCAGTTCTTC.

This clonotype was counted many times. The chain combines TRBV3-1 with TRBJ2-5, with 11 bases aligning to TRBD2. V dropped 2 bases and J dropped 7; count of bases not matched to a gene: 6. The germline V gene encodes CDR1 LGHDT and CDR2 YNNKEL (reference sequence). This CDR3 has 15 residues. CDR3 bases: TGTGCCAGCAGCCAATCTACTAGCGGGAGCGGGACCCAGTACTTC. Translated: CASSQSTSGSGTQYF.

This clonotype came up many times. The chain has TRBV20-1 and TRBJ2-1; unclear D gene. CDR3 length equals 15 residues. Germline values: CDR1 DFQATT, CDR2 SNEGSKA (reference sequence). V lost 6 bases to trimming and J lost 0 bases, with 15 bases between them. The CDR3 here is CSATHHLSSYNEQFF. The CDR3 coding sequence is TGCAGTGCCACCCACCACTTATCCTCCTACAATGAGCAGTTCTTC.

At least ten counts were recorded for this clonotype. This sequence joins TRBV29-1 and TRBJ2-3; D uncertain. The germline CDR1 and CDR2 sequences are SQVTM and ANQGSEA. This CDR3 comprises 16 residues. The V end lost 7 bases, the J end lost 5 bases, and 25 bases lay between the germline ends. The CDR3 nucleotides read TGCAGCGGCCGCCGTTCTCAGAGAGGCGCGGTAGATACGCAGTATTTT. This encodes CSGRRSQRGAVDTQYF.

With respect to this clonotype: A read error is possible here, since a much larger clone lies one base away. The chain joins TRBV5-6 to TRBJ2-5; a weak D match, TRBD2 (7 bases). Germline CDR1 SGHDT, CDR2 YYEEEE. Trimming removed 4 bases from V and 6 bases from J, with 19 bases in between. The CDR3 contains 15 residues. The CDR3 DNA reads as TGTGCCAGCAGCCGATGGGGGGGCGAGAGGCAGACCCAGTACTTC. Amino acids: CASSRWGGERQTQYF.

This clonotype has at least ten counts. This chain joins TRBV18 and TRBJ1-4; tentative D call: TRBD1 (6 bases). The CDR3 covers 14 residues. Between the trimmed V and J ends, which lost 4 bases and 4 bases, there was a span of 10 bases. Germline V CDR1 and CDR2: KGHSH, LQKENI. CDR3 loop: CASSRRTDNEKLFF. The DNA for the CDR3 is TGTGCCAGCTCACGGAGGACAGATAATGAAAAACTGTTTTTT. Full variable domain (remainder filled in from reference TRBV18 and TRBJ1-4): NAGVMQNPRHLVRRRGQEARLRCSPMKGHSHVYWYRQLPEEGLKFMVYLQKENIIDESGMPKERFSAEFPKEGPSILRIQQVVRGDSAAYFCASSRRTDNEKLFFGSGTQLSVL.

A remark on this clonotype: Sequence at one end of the junction differs from germline and may be a read error. The chain employs TRBV9 and TRBJ2-6, with D possibly TRBD2 on 7 matching bases. The CDR3 is 17 residues long. Per the germline V gene, CDR1 is SGDLS and CDR2 is YYNGEE. In nucleotides, the CDR3 is TGTGCCAGCAGCGTGAGTGGATCGGTGGCGGGGGCCAACGTCCTTACTTTC. Encoded protein: CASSVSGSVAGANVLTF.

The sample holds many counts of this clonotype. This chain uses TRBV4-1 with TRBJ2-5, with D possibly being TRBD1 (5 bases). From germline, CDR1 is MGHRA and CDR2 YSYEKL. This CDR3 has 15 amino acids. V dropped 0 bases and J dropped 2 bases, with 10 bases sitting between them. CDR3 in amino acids: CASSQDGQGQETQYF. CDR3 sequence (DNA): TGCGCCAGCAGCCAAGATGGGCAGGGACAAGAGACCCAGTACTTC.

Many counts were recorded for this clonotype. The gene calls are TRBV13 and TRBJ2-1; no reliable D call. Germline V gene lookup returns CDR1 PRHDT and CDR2 FYEKMQ (reference sequence). V dropped 2 bases and J dropped 0 bases, with 8 bases sitting between them. The CDR3 has 15 amino acids. In DNA, the CDR3 is TGTGCCAGCAGCTTAAGTGCGAGCTCCTACAATGAGCAGTTCTTC. It encodes CASSLSASSYNEQFF.

This clonotype was counted ten times or more. The gene calls are TRBV6-6 and TRBJ2-6; 7 positions match TRBD1. The CDR3 extends over 15 amino acids. With V trimmed by 5 bases and J by 4 bases, 5 bases remained unmatched. CDR1 and CDR2 (germline): MNHNY, SVGAGI (reference sequence). The CDR3 DNA reads as TGTGCCAGCAGTAAGGGGGCAACAGGGGCCAACGTCCTGACTTTC. This gives the protein CASSKGATGANVLTF.

Details on this clonotype: Given a much more abundant clone one base away, this may be a read error. The chain carries TRBV7-9 and TRBJ2-3, with D perhaps TRBD1 (5 bases). The J call is doubtful: the DNA matches TRBJ1-5 better. There are 16 residues in the CDR3. CDR1 and CDR2 (germline): SEHNR, FQNEAQ (reference sequence). For the CDR3, the DNA is TGTGCCAGCAGCTACCTCTACCAGGGAAGCACAGATACGCAGCATTTT. Protein: CASSYLYQGSTDTQHF.

Ten or more counts support this clonotype. The V and J genes are TRBV6-6 and TRBJ2-7; TRBD1 might be the D (6 bases). This CDR3 comprises 14 residues. Trimming stripped 4 bases from V and 2 bases from J, with 12 bases between. The germline V gene encodes CDR1 MNHNY and CDR2 SVGAGI (reference sequence). The DNA of the CDR3 is TGTGCCAGCAGTTGGGGACAAGTACCCTACGAGCAGTACTTC. Its translation is CASSWGQVPYEQYF.

Remarks on this clonotype: This may stem from a read error, because a much larger clone lies one nucleotide away. CDR3 in amino acids: CASSLRRGGKVEAFF. The CDR3 nucleotides read TGTGCCAGCAGTTTAAGGCGTGGGGGGAAGGTTGAAGCTTTCTTT. The J gene is TRBJ1-1, the V gene TRBV12-3 or TRBV12-4; D is possibly TRBD1 (5 bases). Trimming removed 2 bases from V and 7 bases from J, with 17 bases in between. The CDR3 totals 15 residues.

A note on this clonotype: No conserved phenylalanine or tryptophan is present at the end of the CDR3, so a read error is the likely explanation. The V call is TRBV27, the J call TRBJ1-6; D is ambiguous. V was shortened by 4 bases and J by 14 bases, with 18 bases between the two germline ends. Germline loops: CDR1 MNHEY, CDR2 SMNVEV (reference sequence). There are 14 residues in the CDR3. CDR3 coding DNA: TGTGCCAGCAGTTCCTCGTACTTTGGGGAGTCCCTCCACCTT. Translated: CASSSSYFGESLHL.

The V and J genes are TRBV12-3 or TRBV12-4 and TRBJ1-1, with 12 bases that match TRBD1. The J segment lost 5 bases and the V segment lost 3 bases, leaving 4 bases of the junction unmatched. The CDR3 sequence is 15 residues long. DNA for the CDR3: TGTGCCAGCAGTTTCCGGGACAGGGGGCGGACTGAAGCTTTCTTT. It codes for CASSFRDRGRTEAFF.

This clonotype was counted ten times or more. The chain has TRBV20-1 and TRBJ2-7; 7 bases fit TRBD1. The CDR3 is 13 residues long. Per the germline V gene, CDR1 is DFQATT and CDR2 is SNEGSKA (reference sequence). The CDR3 region is CSADPTGFYEQYF. CDR3 in DNA: TGCAGCGCAGACCCGACAGGGTTCTACGAGCAGTACTTC.

This clonotype was recorded many times. The genes are TRBV9 and TRBJ2-2; 9 bases are shared with TRBD2. This CDR3 is built from 15 residues. Per the germline V gene, CDR1 is SGDLS and CDR2 is YYNGEE. After removal of 0 bases from V and 5 bases from J, the junction contained 2 bases not matched to a gene. CDR3 in DNA: TGTGCCAGCAGCGTAGGTCTAGCGGGAACCGGGGAGCTGTTTTTT. Translation: CASSVGLAGTGELFF. The full variable domain, completed using reference TRBV9 and TRBJ2-2, is DSGVTQTPKHLITATGQRVTLRCSPRSGDLSVYWYQQSLDQGLQFLIQYYNGEERAKGNILERFSAQQFPDLHSELNLSSLELGDSALYFCASSVGLAGTGELFFGEGSRLTVL.

This clonotype was counted ten times or more. V usage is TRBV5-1 and J usage is TRBJ1-4; D uncertain. Deletions cut 3 bases from V and 4 bases from J, with 13 bases between. The CDR3 is 15 amino acids. The V gene's germline CDR1 is SGHRS and CDR2 YFSETQ. The CDR3 DNA reads TGCGCCAGCAGCTCACGGCCCACGGATAATGAAAAACTGTTTTTT. Amino acid sequence: CASSSRPTDNEKLFF.